This T cell receptor (beta chain) was recovered during a study of blood T cell repertoires in COVID-19. Unmatched junction bases numbered 3, after V lost 2 bases and J lost 3 bases. CDR3 length: 14 amino acids. The germline gives CDR1 SGHDT, CDR2 YYEEEE. Notes on this clone: The same CDR3 is also encoded by other DNA sequences in this sample.

Produced via immunoSEQ multiplex PCR; TCRdb's table is partial and in-frame only. The sample lists around 300,000 clones; more than 80% were seen once. This TCR came from a woman in her 30s with active or convalescent COVID-19. The genes are TRBV5-6 and TRBJ1-2, with 8 positions matching TRBD1. The sequenced sample consisted of peripheral blood. The CDR3 DNA sequence: TGTGCCAGCAGCTTCGGGACAGGTGACTATGGCTACACCTTC. As protein: CASSFGTGDYGYTF.